These 27 T cell receptor beta chains came from one sample sequenced in a study of blood T cell repertoires in COVID-19. Clones were read by immunoSEQ multiplex PCR, and TCRdb kept only the in-frame ones, dropping some. This sample has roughly 400,000 clones, with 80% to 90% found just once. Material: PBMCs or T cells enriched from blood (not recorded which). Every receptor here comes from a man under 40 who had recovered from COVID-19.

This rearrangement joins TRBV20-1 to TRBJ1-1; a weak D match, TRBD1 (5 bases). There are 11 residues in the CDR3. Germline lookup yields CDR1 DFQATT and CDR2 SNEGSKA (reference sequence). The V gene lost 1 base and the J gene lost 7 bases, with 7 bases spanning the gap. As DNA, the CDR3 is TGCAGTGCTAGAGGGGGGGGTGAAGCTTTCTTT. Its translation: CSARGGGEAFF.

The rearrangement uses TRBV7-8 and TRBJ2-7; TRBD2 aligns across 9 bases. CDR1 is SGHVS and CDR2 is FQNEAQ in the germline V gene. The CDR3 consists of 15 residues. With V trimmed by 5 bases and J by 1 base, 6 bases remained unmatched. The CDR3 here is CASSTVAGDSYEQYF. The CDR3 DNA reads as TGTGCCAGCAGCACAGTAGCGGGAGATTCCTACGAGCAGTACTTC.

The genes are TRBV27 and TRBJ1-2; tentatively, D is TRBD1 (6 bases). In germline, CDR1 is MNHEY, CDR2 SMNVEV (reference sequence). Trimming pared 2 bases from V and 6 bases from J, leaving 13 bases between. There are 14 residues in the CDR3. DNA of the CDR3: TGTGCCAGCAGTTTAAACGCAGGGGCCCATGGCTACACCTTC. Translated, it gives CASSLNAGAHGYTF.

The chain has TRBV19 and TRBJ2-7; TRBD2 aligns across 7 bases. The CDR3 has 17 residues. V shed 4 bases and J 2 bases; nucleotides not matched to a gene: 14. Germline V gene sequence: CDR1 LNHDA, CDR2 SQIVND (reference sequence). The CDR3 protein is CASSTFLGAGPAYEQYF. The CDR3 coding sequence is TGTGCCAGTAGTACCTTCCTAGGAGCGGGACCAGCCTACGAGCAGTACTTC. The whole variable domain, filled in from reference TRBV19 and TRBJ2-7, reads DGGITQSPKYLFRKEGQNVTLSCEQNLNHDAMYWYRQDPGQGLRLIYYSQIVNDFQKGDIAEGYSVSREKKESFPLTVTSAQKNPTAFYLCASSTFLGAGPAYEQYFGPGTRLTVT.

The rearrangement links TRBV5-1 to TRBJ1-1; the D gene is possibly TRBD1 (6 bases). CDR1 and CDR2 (germline): SGHRS, YFSETQ. Deletions cut 3 bases from V and 1 base from J, with 13 bases between. CDR3 size: 15 residues. The CDR3 loop is CASSSNRDGNTEAFF. The CDR3 coding sequence is TGCGCCAGCAGCTCCAACAGGGATGGGAACACTGAAGCTTTCTTT. Filled out from reference TRBV5-1 and TRBJ1-1, the complete variable domain reads KAGVTQTPRYLIKTRGQQVTLSCSPISGHRSVSWYQQTPGQGLQFLFEYFSETQRNKGNFPGRFSGRQFSNSRSEMNVSTLELGDSALYLCASSSNRDGNTEAFFGQGTRLTVV.

The chain employs TRBV5-1 and TRBJ2-7, with a tentative D call TRBD2 (5 bases). The V gene's germline CDR1 is SGHRS and CDR2 YFSETQ. This CDR3 has 12 amino acids. V lost 2 bases to trimming and J lost 7 bases, with 10 bases between them. The CDR3 DNA reads as TGCGCCAGCAGCTTCCCCGGACTTGAGCAGTACTTC. It specifies CASSFPGLEQYF.

DNA of the CDR3: TGTGCCAGCAGTTACCAAAGGGGTCACGAGCAGTACTTC. Its protein product is CASSYQRGHEQYF. The chain recombines TRBV6-5 with TRBJ2-7; TRBD1 is a possible D gene (5 bases). With 2 bases removed from V and 5 bases from J, the gap between germline ends came to 10 bases. The CDR3 is 13 residues long. Germline CDR1 reads MNHEY; CDR2 reads SVGAGI.

The CDR3 sequence is CASSRQDSGNTIYF. In nucleotides, the CDR3 is TGTGCCAGCAGCCGTCAGGACTCTGGAAACACCATATATTTT. The chain uses TRBV14 and TRBJ1-3; D remains ambiguous. V lost 4 bases, J lost 0 bases, and 7 bases lay in between. The CDR3 sequence is 14 residues long. Germline V CDR1 and CDR2: SGHDN, FVKESK. Full variable domain (remainder filled in from reference TRBV14 and TRBJ1-3): EAGVTQFPSHSVIEKGQTVTLRCDPISGHDNLYWYRRVMGKEIKFLLHFVKESKQDESGMPNNRFLAERTGGTYSTLKVQPAELEDSGVYFCASSRQDSGNTIYFGEGSWLTVV.

The CDR3 here is CSVEDRPSGVTYEQYF. The CDR3, as DNA: TGCAGCGTTGAAGATAGGCCTAGCGGGGTTACCTACGAGCAGTACTTC. V and J are TRBV29-1 and TRBJ2-7, with 9 bases fitting TRBD2. V lost 0 bases and J lost 2; bases outside the gene matches: 8. The germline gives CDR1 SQVTM, CDR2 ANQGSEA. The CDR3 totals 16 residues.

The J gene is TRBJ1-1, the V gene TRBV3-1 (or the pseudogene TRBV3-2); D gene uncertain. V lost 4 bases to trimming and J lost 1 base, with 13 bases between them. The CDR3 loop spans 15 amino acids. The V gene's germline CDR1 is LGHDT and CDR2 YNNKEL (reference sequence). DNA of the CDR3: TGTGCCAGCAGCCCTCGCTACCCTGGGAACACTGAAGCTTTCTTT. This gives the protein CASSPRYPGNTEAFF.

The gene calls are TRBV12-3 or TRBV12-4 and TRBJ1-2; 8 nucleotides match TRBD1. J was trimmed by 7 bases and V by 3 bases; bases with no gene match: 4. This CDR3 is 13 amino acids long. CDR3 DNA sequence: TGTGCCAGCAGTTTGGGGCAGGGGGCTGGCTACACCTTC. Its translation: CASSLGQGAGYTF.

This chain links TRBV4-1 with TRBJ1-5; 8 nucleotides match TRBD1. The CDR3 runs to 16 residues. The V gene's germline CDR1 is MGHRA and CDR2 YSYEKL. The J segment lost 2 bases and the V segment lost 1 base, leaving 4 bases of the junction unmatched. This chain's CDR3 is CASSQGTGLGNQPQHF. The CDR3, as DNA: TGCGCCAGCAGCCAAGGGACAGGGTTAGGCAATCAGCCCCAGCATTTT.

The chain uses TRBV5-5 and TRBJ1-1, with D unresolved. Germline assignment: CDR1 SGHKS and CDR2 YYEKEE (reference sequence). The CDR3 covers 13 residues. V lost 1 base to trimming and J lost 0 bases, with 4 bases between them. The chain's CDR3 is CASSLYMNTEAFF. The CDR3 DNA reads TGTGCCAGCAGCTTGTACATGAACACTGAAGCTTTCTTT.

This clone occurred once. The CDR3, as DNA: TGTGCCAGCAGCCAAGACGGGGACAACTACAATGAGCAGTTCTTC. As protein: CASSQDGDNYNEQFF. The chain couples TRBV3-1 (or the pseudogene TRBV3-2) to TRBJ2-1, with a tentative D call TRBD1 (6 bases). Looked up from germline, CDR1 is LGHDT and CDR2 is YNNKEL (reference sequence). The CDR3 is made up of 15 amino acids. Trimming removed 0 bases at V and 3 bases at J, with 9 bases between.

The chain joins TRBV5-1 to TRBJ2-1, with D tentatively TRBD2 (6 bases). The V gene lost 4 bases and the J gene lost 7 bases, with 15 bases spanning the gap. CDR3 length: 14 residues. Germline V CDR1 and CDR2: SGHRS, YFSETQ. CDR3 DNA sequence: TGCGCCAGCAGCCTGGGAGATCTAGCGAATGAGCAGTTCTTC. It codes for CASSLGDLANEQFF.

The chain has TRBV10-1 and TRBJ1-3; maybe TRBD1 (6 bases). The ends were cut back, 5 bases at V and 2 bases at J, with 7 bases in the middle. Looked up from germline, CDR1 is WNHNN and CDR2 is SYGVQD (reference sequence). The CDR3 spans 13 residues. In DNA form, the CDR3 reads TGCGCCAGCAGTCGGACAGCTGGAAACACCATATATTTT. Translation: CASSRTAGNTIYF.

This clone was picked up a small number of times. This sequence joins TRBV6-5 and TRBJ1-5, with 7 bases identical to TRBD1. The CDR3 is 13 residues long. Looked up from germline, CDR1 is MNHEY and CDR2 is SVGAGI. The junction had 6 bases not matched to a gene; V was cut back by 6 bases and J by 7 bases. The chain's CDR3 is CASSRTGVQPQHF. DNA for the CDR3: TGTGCCAGCAGCCGCACAGGGGTGCAGCCCCAGCATTTT.

The chain combines TRBV28 with TRBJ1-2, with TRBD1 matching over 7 bases. J was trimmed by 2 bases and V by 2 bases; bases with no gene match: 2. The CDR3 has 14 residues. CDR1 and CDR2 (germline): MDHEN, SYDVKM. CDR3: CASSLGDRNYGYTF. For the CDR3, the DNA is TGTGCCAGCAGTTTAGGGGACAGAAACTATGGCTACACCTTC.

The V gene is TRBV19, the J gene TRBJ1-2; 7 positions agree with TRBD1. Trimming cost V 5 bases and J 2 bases; bases outside gene matches: 8. The CDR3 has 15 amino acids. The germline CDR1 and CDR2 sequences are LNHDA and SQIVND (reference sequence). CDR3 DNA sequence: TGTGCCAGTAGTTGGGCCCAGGACAGGAACTATGGCTACACCTTC. It codes for CASSWAQDRNYGYTF.

The CDR3 protein is CASSHKVPGPGRCYSNQPQHF. As DNA, the CDR3 is TGCGCCAGCAGTCATAAGGTCCCGGGACCGGGGAGGTGCTATAGCAATCAGCCCCAGCATTTT. V usage is TRBV23-1 and J usage is TRBJ1-5, with D maybe TRBD1 (5 bases). TRBV23-1 falls under the ORF class, with uncertain function. The CDR3 contains 21 residues. The ends were cut back, 3 bases at V and 0 bases at J, with 27 bases in the middle.

The rearrangement links TRBV5-5 to TRBJ1-2; D possibly corresponds to TRBD1 (5 bases). This CDR3 has 13 residues. Looked up from germline, CDR1 is SGHKS and CDR2 is YYEKEE (reference sequence). Between the trimmed V and J ends, which lost 4 bases and 8 bases, there was a span of 15 bases. The DNA of the CDR3 is TGTGCCAGCAGCCTGACAGTTAACGGAGGCTACACCTTC. The encoded protein is CASSLTVNGGYTF.

The chain has TRBV5-1 and TRBJ2-5, with 9 nucleotides matching TRBD2. The CDR3 extends over 14 amino acids. Per the germline V gene, CDR1 is SGHRS and CDR2 is YFSETQ. Trimming took 5 bases from V and 1 from J; bases not matched to a gene: 3. The DNA of the CDR3 is TGCGCCAGCAGGTCTAGCGGGACCCAAGAGACCCAGTACTTC. The encoded protein is CASRSSGTQETQYF.

The chain has TRBV11-1 and TRBJ2-2; 12 bases line up with TRBD2. Losses at the gene ends were 4 bases for V and 7 bases for J; bases not matched to a gene: 4. The CDR3 runs 15 residues. Germline V lookup: CDR1 SGHAT, CDR2 FQDESV (reference sequence). Here the CDR3 DNA reads TGTGCCAGCAGCTCCGGACTAGCGGGAAGCGGGGAGCTGTTTTTT. Translated, it gives CASSSGLAGSGELFF.

This sequence joins TRBV28 and TRBJ1-1; D possibly corresponds to TRBD1 (6 bases). The CDR3 totals 14 residues. V lost 7 bases, J lost 1 base, and 13 bases lay in between. CDR1 and CDR2 (germline): MDHEN, SYDVKM. In nucleotides, the CDR3 is TGTGCCAGCAAGGGGGGGCGGGCGAACACTGAAGCTTTCTTT. Protein: CASKGGRANTEAFF.

The chain combines TRBV6-1 with TRBJ1-1; 7 bases map to TRBD1. The CDR3 spans 15 residues. Germline V CDR1 and CDR2: MNHNS, SASEGT. V lost 2 bases and J lost 3; bases outside the gene matches: 6. This chain's CDR3 is CASSESGTEYTEAFF. In nucleotides, the CDR3 is TGTGCCAGCAGTGAATCGGGGACAGAGTACACTGAAGCTTTCTTT.

V gene TRBV10-3 combines with J gene TRBJ2-1; TRBD1 matches at 10 bases. This CDR3 is 15 amino acids long. V gave up 2 bases and J gave up 10 bases; unmatched junction bases: 8. Germline CDR1 reads ENHRY; CDR2 reads SYGVKD. The CDR3 sequence: CAISEAGTGVGEQFF. The CDR3 DNA follows: TGTGCCATCAGTGAGGCCGGGACAGGGGTTGGGGAGCAGTTCTTC.

This chain links TRBV6-5 with TRBJ2-7, with 7 bases that match TRBD1. CDR3 size: 13 residues. Germline CDR1 is MNHEY and CDR2 is SVGAGI. V gave up 10 bases and J gave up 6 bases; unmatched junction bases: 12. The CDR3 bases are TGTGCCACCTACAGGGGCTTTGGGGGCGAGCAGTACTTC. Translating gives CATYRGFGGEQYF.